This TCR beta chain was sequenced in a study of STAT5B mutations in CD4+ large granular lymphocyte leukemia. Libraries were prepared by immunoSEQ multiplex PCR; TCRdb keeps only in-frame clonotypes and omits some of them. This table holds fewer than 40,000 clones, about four fifths found once. Worth noting for this clone: Antigen specificity is unknown.

General study results and limits: TRBV06-family usage was enriched in top patient clones (8/27) versus controls (2/35).

Trimming pared 6 bases from V and 2 bases from J, leaving 5 bases between. This CDR3 region has 12 residues. Germline V gives CDR1 LNHDA, CDR2 SQIVND (reference sequence). The sample comprised CD4+ T cells from blood buffy coats. This TCR came from a human donor in good health. The chain uses TRBV19 and TRBJ1-3; D unresolved. This CDR3 is CASRGTGNTIYF. CDR3 bases: TGTGCCAGTAGGGGGACTGGAAACACCATATATTTT.